This T cell receptor beta chain was obtained from a study of blood T cell repertoires in COVID-19 (dated by TCRdb to 2020 to 2022). Turning to the overall study: Samples from collaborators originated in the United States, Italy and Spain and spanned both the acute and convalescent phases of COVID-19. A freely available public database, intended as a resource for researchers studying the immune response to SARS-CoV-2, is where the repertoires were released. Where available, HLA class I and class II types were taken from metadata supplied by the sample provider and were not determined by assay-based typing. Subjects who had been exposed to COVID-19, were actively infected with it, or had recovered from it provided the deeply sampled blood TCRbeta repertoires that made up the dataset. The samples were drawn from the first 160 participants of the ongoing ImmuneRACE study and from 1,254 subjects provided by 6 global collaborators. The sample metadata nearly always contained a de-identified subject ID, COVID-19 status, age in years and sex. The prospective study material was composed of cDNA or gDNA derived from T cells, B-cell-depleted T cells, or PBMCs.

General study outcomes and caveats: The amount of clinical and demographic metadata varied by source and participant and was provided uncurated.

Participants in the prospective study were aged about 18 to 95 years, lived in about two dozen United States geographic areas, and enrolled through a virtual design. In the prospective study, participants were assigned to cohorts based on the clinical history participants reported in a screening survey and a study questionnaire. Mobile phlebotomists in the prospective study collected whole blood, serum and a nasopharyngeal or oropharyngeal swab from every participant. Participants in the prospective study had the option to provide additional blood draws and questionnaires over a 2-month period. Prospective study blood samples were shipped either frozen or at room temperature before DNA extraction. TCRbeta CDR3 regions were amplified from genomic DNA by means of the immunoSEQ Assay, a bias-controlled multiplex PCR. As for how the authors treated the data: Nucleated cell counts per sample were estimated from amplification of reference gene primers within the assay. To quantify the absolute abundance of each unique TCRbeta CDR3 rearrangement, sequence reads were collapsed and filtered. Productive Simpson clonality was computed per sample as the square root of Simpson's diversity index over productive rearrangements. The immuneACCESS repertoire file appears here via TCRdb, limited to in-frame rearrangements. These files lack a portion of the clones; in checked studies, under half of the deficit traces to unresolved V genes, and the cause of the others is not known. The DNA gave D and trimming, while V, J and clone size come from that table. The sample table lists under 250,000 clones, 70% to 85% of them with a count of one. Approximately 1.3% of the sample comes from the top ten.

Comment on this clone: Its antigen is unknown. One base away there is no much larger clone; base qualities are not given.

The TCR originated in a woman aged 40 to 49 with acute COVID-19. Specimen: PBMCs or T cells enriched from blood (not recorded which).

The DNA sequence is TGTGCCAGCCTTCCCCCTATATCAGAGGGAGGCTATGGCTACACCTTC. Protein translation: CASLPPISEGGYGYTF. The sequence links TRBV28 to TRBJ1-2; a confident D gene designation cannot be given. CDR1 and CDR2 are drawn from the germline V gene: MDHEN, SYDVKM. The junction shows trimming of 8 bases on V and 4 bases on J, plus 23 bases between the germline ends. Counted from cysteine to phenylalanine, this CDR3 has 16 amino acids. The read is trimmed to its CDR3 DNA, 48 bases read in frame from base 1.